This is a list of T cell receptor beta chains from one sample in a study of T-cell reconstitution after alpha-beta-depleted transplantation in children. TCRdb reanalysed the PCR reads using MiXCR and keeps one entry per CDR3 protein. Here the sample spans roughly 200,000 distinct CDR3 sequences, approximately 7% being singletons. Here the sequenced sample was PBMCs, taken before TCRalphabeta/CD19-depleted stem cell transplant. Receptor source: a boy aged 2 to 10 with acute lymphoblastic leukemia, due to receive a stem cell transplant. Both conserved end residues are part of each CDR3. D genes are given only for firm matches. Some rows have no size entry. The others give once, few or many, or a class for an expanded clone.

>TRBV5-6|many|TRBJ2-1|NA
TGTGCCAGCAGCTTGCTAGCGTTATACAATGAGCAGTTCTTC
CASSLLALYNEQFF
>TRBV7-9|many|TRBJ2-1|NA
TGTGCCAGCAGCTATAGTCCAACTAACAATGAGCAGTTCTTC
CASSYSPTNNEQFF
>TRBV3-1|many|TRBJ2-1|NA
TGTGCCAGCAGCCAAGAGGAGGTCAAGGAGAAGCAGTTCTTC
CASSQEEVKEKQFF
>TRBV29-1|many|TRBJ1-1|TRBD1
TGCAGCGTCCTAGGGGGCCACGACACTGAAGCTTTCTTT
CSVLGGHDTEAFF
>TRBV20-1|few|TRBJ2-1|TRBD2
TGCAGTGCTAGAGATTATACTAGCGGGGGGGGGGCCCTACGGGAGCAGTTCTTC
CSARDYTSGGGALREQFF
>TRBV7-2|many|TRBJ2-1|TRBD2
TGTGCCAGCAGCTTATGGCTAGCGGGGGGGAGCTCCTACAATGAGCAGTTCTTC
CASSLWLAGGSSYNEQFF
>TRBV5-4|few|TRBJ2-7|TRBD2
TGTGCCAGCAGCGCTGCAACGAGCGGGGCACAAACCGGGCAGTACTTC
CASSAATSGAQTGQYF
>TRBV2|many|TRBJ2-5|NA
TGTGCCAGCGCTGAATCCGGGACCCAGTACTTC
CASAESGTQYF
>TRBV7-2|NA|TRBJ1-4|NA
TGTGCCAGCAGCTTAATGGTTGCAACTAATGAAAAACTGTTTTTT
CASSLMVATNEKLFF
>TRBV29-1|medium-sized|TRBJ2-3|TRBD1
TGCAGCGTAGAGGGACAGGGGGTAACAGATACGCAGTATTTT
CSVEGQGVTDTQYF
>TRBV7-2|many|TRBJ2-4|NA
TGTGCCAGCAGCTTAGTCATTGACATTCAGTACTTC
CASSLVIDIQYF
>TRBV6-2/TRBV6-3|many|TRBJ2-5|TRBD1
TGTGCCAGCAGTTACTCTATTTCGACAGGGCCAGAGACCCAGTACTTC
CASSYSISTGPETQYF
>TRBV6-5|NA|TRBJ2-7|NA
TGTGCCAGCAGTTACTCGCCTCGGGGGTTGGGGGGCGAGCAGTACTTC
CASSYSPRGLGGEQYF
>TRBV14|NA|TRBJ2-5|TRBD2
TGTGCCAGCAGCCCGCTCCTCGGGCGGGGGGGCCTACGATTGGAGACCCAGTACTTC
CASSPLLGRGGLRLETQYF
>TRBV12-3/TRBV12-4|many|TRBJ2-1|NA
TGTGCCAGCAGTTTGACATTTGACGGCGCCCCACTCTTC
CASSLTFDGAPLF
>TRBV20-1|many|TRBJ2-2|TRBD1
TGCAGTGCTATGGGAAGGACAGGGGGCAACGGGGAGCTGTTTTTT
CSAMGRTGGNGELFF
>TRBV5-1|many|TRBJ2-2|NA
TGCGCCAGCAACAAAGGAGCAGGTGGGACCGGGGAGCTGTTTTTT
CASNKGAGGTGELFF
>TRBV20-1|many|TRBJ2-1|NA
TGCAGTGCTAGAGACCAGACAGCGAGCTCCTACAATGAGCAGTTCTTC
CSARDQTASSYNEQFF